This T cell receptor (beta chain) was documented in a study of graft-versus-host responses after intestinal transplantation. Turning to the study itself: Each transplant was multivisceral, liver-intestinal, or isolated intestinal. Study-wide results and limits: Among recipient marrow samples, GvH clones were found; some appeared first in ileum or blood.

Deletions cut 2 bases from V and 2 bases from J, with 13 bases between. This CDR3 has 15 residues. Germline V gene lookup returns CDR1 MNHEY and CDR2 SMNVEV (reference sequence). Sequencing was performed with immunoSEQ multiplex PCR; in TCRdb, only in-frame clones are kept and a portion is missing. Of approximately 46,000 clones listed, roughly 84% are singletons. Note on this clone: Its antigen is still unknown.

The sample in question was unstimulated CD4+ T cells sorted from spleen or lymph node cells, obtained before transplant. The V gene is TRBV27, the J gene TRBJ2-7; D gene uncertain. The TCR originated in a human donor who was the organ donor for an intestinal transplant. The CDR3 bases are TGTGCCAGCAGTTTAGTAGGTGTCTCTACCTACGAGCAGTACTTC. Translation gives CASSLVGVSTYEQYF.